This is a list of T cell receptor beta chains from one sample in a study of Graves' ophthalmopathy and Graves' hyperthyroidism. TCRdb analysed the multiplex PCR reads with MiXCR anew, one entry per CDR3 protein. The sample lists around 660,000 distinct CDR3 sequences; just over 40% were seen once. Sequencing was done on a sample of peripheral blood. The receptors shown here come from an adult man with Graves' ophthalmopathy. Both conserved end residues are part of each CDR3. Where a row states a size, it is once, few, many or the class of an expanded clone; other rows omit it.

cdr3_aa: CASSPLGTQETQYF
clone_size: once
v_call: TRBV11-2
cdr3_length: 14

cdr3_aa: CASSFTGPRNTEAFF
clone_size: many
v_call: TRBV7-8
cdr3_length: 15

cdr3_aa: CASSRYLADTQYF
clone_size: few
v_call: TRBV19
cdr3_length: 13

cdr3_aa: CASSPRGGF
clone_size: NA
v_call: TRBV7-9
cdr3_length: 9

cdr3_aa: CASSLSWDRVYGYTF
clone_size: many
v_call: TRBV7-8
cdr3_length: 15

cdr3_aa: CASSIRETSYTF
clone_size: many
v_call: TRBV7-9
cdr3_length: 12

cdr3_aa: CASRRQGSDEQYF
clone_size: few
v_call: TRBV27
cdr3_length: 13

cdr3_aa: CASSMYRGLANTGELFF
clone_size: NA
v_call: TRBV21-1
cdr3_length: 17

cdr3_aa: CSASSSFWGGGIQETQYF
clone_size: NA
v_call: TRBV20-1
cdr3_length: 18

cdr3_aa: CASRNIRRASGNTTSIKYTF
clone_size: NA
v_call: TRBV12-3/TRBV12-4
cdr3_length: 20

cdr3_aa: CASSGSGTSGETQYF
clone_size: once
v_call: TRBV25-1
cdr3_length: 15

cdr3_aa: CASSPERGTQYF
clone_size: once
v_call: TRBV3-1
cdr3_length: 12

cdr3_aa: CASSLFGRGVPSEQYF
clone_size: NA
v_call: TRBV5-1
cdr3_length: 16

cdr3_aa: CASSVQGAGGETQYF
clone_size: many
v_call: TRBV19
cdr3_length: 15

cdr3_aa: CASSPFADYEQYF
clone_size: NA
v_call: TRBV25-1
cdr3_length: 13

cdr3_aa: CASSVGDNYGYTF
clone_size: many
v_call: TRBV2
cdr3_length: 13

cdr3_aa: CASSQGGLAAGRGTQYF
clone_size: few
v_call: TRBV7-2
cdr3_length: 17

cdr3_aa: CASSQVEGEGGYTF
clone_size: NA
v_call: TRBV7-9
cdr3_length: 14

cdr3_aa: CATSDPQGVRVTGELFF
clone_size: few
v_call: TRBV6-6
cdr3_length: 17

cdr3_aa: CSARLARTQYF
clone_size: many
v_call: TRBV20-1
cdr3_length: 11

cdr3_aa: CASSEYSAGSVSGYTF
clone_size: NA
v_call: TRBV6-1
cdr3_length: 16

cdr3_aa: CASSWGGGFSGEQFF
clone_size: NA
v_call: TRBV7-3
cdr3_length: 15

cdr3_aa: CASSPLERGPTYEQYF
clone_size: few
v_call: TRBV4-2
cdr3_length: 16

cdr3_aa: CASSYYRGVFYGYTF
clone_size: NA
v_call: TRBV7-9
cdr3_length: 15

cdr3_aa: CASNFAGNTEAFF
clone_size: NA
v_call: TRBV10-3
cdr3_length: 13

cdr3_aa: CASSYQGGYGYTF
clone_size: few
v_call: TRBV6-6
cdr3_length: 13

cdr3_aa: CASKDPGTKQPSNYGYTF
clone_size: NA
v_call: TRBV2
cdr3_length: 18

cdr3_aa: CASEGQGNQPQHF
clone_size: many
v_call: TRBV2
cdr3_length: 13

cdr3_aa: CASIAFKMAASTDTQYF
clone_size: NA
v_call: TRBV11-2
cdr3_length: 17

cdr3_aa: CASSIGGWAGANVLTF
clone_size: few
v_call: TRBV19
cdr3_length: 16

cdr3_aa: CASSYSDSSNEKLFF
clone_size: many
v_call: TRBV6-6
cdr3_length: 15

cdr3_aa: CASSEAWTGRSRNTIYF
clone_size: few
v_call: TRBV10-3
cdr3_length: 17

cdr3_aa: CASSKGWGNTIYF
clone_size: many
v_call: TRBV6-6
cdr3_length: 13

cdr3_aa: CSVGGQGPEAFF
clone_size: many
v_call: TRBV29-1
cdr3_length: 12

cdr3_aa: CAISDFQALQETQYF
clone_size: many
v_call: TRBV10-3
cdr3_length: 15

cdr3_aa: CASSPLGYPGAETQYF
clone_size: NA
v_call: TRBV3-1
cdr3_length: 16

cdr3_aa: CASSLAPNAVRGDILYEQYF
clone_size: many
v_call: TRBV7-2
cdr3_length: 20

cdr3_aa: CASSVGSGQIWTEAFF
clone_size: many
v_call: TRBV5-1
cdr3_length: 16

cdr3_aa: CASSPRGLNQETQYF
clone_size: NA
v_call: TRBV2
cdr3_length: 15

cdr3_aa: CASTKGGEWLGTEAFF
clone_size: NA
v_call: TRBV5-1
cdr3_length: 16

cdr3_aa: CASSHPPGANTEAFF
clone_size: few
v_call: TRBV19
cdr3_length: 15

cdr3_aa: CSARQGGYNEKLFF
clone_size: NA
v_call: TRBV20-1
cdr3_length: 14

cdr3_aa: CASSHDKRGFHGYTF
clone_size: many
v_call: TRBV7-2
cdr3_length: 15

cdr3_aa: CASSLDGLYQPQHF
clone_size: many
v_call: TRBV7-8
cdr3_length: 14

cdr3_aa: CATSDSRLPGQNQYF
clone_size: many
v_call: TRBV24-1
cdr3_length: 15

cdr3_aa: CASSVTGGDGTEAFF
clone_size: many
v_call: TRBV9
cdr3_length: 15

cdr3_aa: CASSLGLFTDTQYF
clone_size: NA
v_call: TRBV5-1
cdr3_length: 14

cdr3_aa: CSLVRGTGDEQYF
clone_size: NA
v_call: TRBV29-1
cdr3_length: 13

cdr3_aa: CASSSHGTGSYGYTF
clone_size: once
v_call: TRBV6-1
cdr3_length: 15

cdr3_aa: CASSLENSGANVLTF
clone_size: few
v_call: TRBV12-3/TRBV12-4
cdr3_length: 15

cdr3_aa: CASSVAAIPNAYTGELFF
clone_size: NA
v_call: TRBV9
cdr3_length: 18

cdr3_aa: CAISPGDEQFF
clone_size: NA
v_call: TRBV25-1
cdr3_length: 11

cdr3_aa: CASSYGSSGRIGANVLTF
clone_size: NA
v_call: TRBV6-1
cdr3_length: 18

cdr3_aa: CASSEFRGLNTEAFF
clone_size: NA
v_call: TRBV25-1
cdr3_length: 15

cdr3_aa: CASSQGGQGDTEAFF
clone_size: few
v_call: TRBV7-9
cdr3_length: 15

cdr3_aa: CASSLFAAPGETQYF
clone_size: few
v_call: TRBV11-2
cdr3_length: 15

cdr3_aa: CSVERQERETQYF
clone_size: many
v_call: TRBV29-1
cdr3_length: 13

cdr3_aa: CASSLWGTGGGETQYF
clone_size: NA
v_call: TRBV7-9
cdr3_length: 16

cdr3_aa: CASSVNPNTEAFF
clone_size: many
v_call: TRBV6-4
cdr3_length: 13

cdr3_aa: CASTSQGPYEQYF
clone_size: NA
v_call: TRBV12-3/TRBV12-4
cdr3_length: 13